Following are 32 T cell receptor beta chains from one sample sequenced in a study of CD8 T cells in ankylosing spondylitis. Each CDR3 protein is one row after TCRdb ran MiXCR on the 5' RACE reads. This table has about 420,000 distinct CDR3 sequences, under 25% appearing once. These receptors' targets are unknown. Study-wide points: For ankylosing spondylitis blood, a TCR beta motif of several highly homologous variants appeared characteristic.

Source material: blood, either unsorted or a sorted T cell fraction (not recorded which). The receptors stem from a male donor with ankylosing spondylitis.

The chain uses TRBV20-1 and TRBJ2-3; D is uncertain. Trimming took off 5 bases at V and 4 bases at J, with 7 bases between the two ends. Germline CDR1 reads DFQATT; CDR2 reads SNEGSKA (reference sequence). This CDR3 has 11 residues. The CDR3 coding sequence is TGCAGTGCTGGCAGGTCAGATACGCAGTATTTT. Protein product: CSAGRSDTQYF.

The chain joins TRBV4-1 to TRBJ2-3; D not resolved. From germline, CDR1 is MGHRA and CDR2 YSYEKL. This CDR3 region has 16 residues. Trimming cost V 1 base and J 0 bases, with 11 bases left between them. DNA of the CDR3: TGCGCCAGCAGCCAAGCTTCCGCGTCTAGCACAGATACGCAGTATTTT. Translation: CASSQASASSTDTQYF.

This clonotype was recorded many times. The J gene is TRBJ2-1, the V gene TRBV25-1; the D is unclear. V lost 1 base and J 8 bases, leaving 3 bases between the germline ends. The CDR3 sequence is 11 residues long. Germline CDR1 MGHDK, CDR2 SYGVNS. The CDR3 DNA reads TGTGCCAGCAGTGAATGGGATGAGCAGTTCTTC. Translation gives CASSEWDEQFF.

This clonotype was seen only a few times. The V gene is TRBV9, the J gene TRBJ2-3; D is ambiguous. The ends were cut back, 4 bases at V and 2 bases at J, with 17 bases in the middle. This CDR3 comprises 16 residues. Germline V gene sequence: CDR1 SGDLS, CDR2 YYNGEE. This CDR3 is CASSTLSAAVTDTQYF. The CDR3 DNA sequence: TGTGCCAGCAGCACACTCAGCGCGGCGGTCACAGATACGCAGTATTTT.

The chain links TRBV18 to TRBJ1-5, with 8 bases that match TRBD1. V shed 7 bases and J 3 bases; nucleotides not matched to a gene: 11. The germline gives CDR1 KGHSH, CDR2 LQKENI. The CDR3 is 16 residues long. The chain's CDR3 is CASCSTGGRNNQPQHF. The CDR3 nucleotides read TGTGCCAGCTGCAGTACAGGGGGAAGAAACAATCAGCCCCAGCATTTT.

The sample holds many counts of this clonotype. The CDR3: CATEGLAGGNEQYF. As DNA, the CDR3 is TGTGCCACCGAGGGTCTAGCGGGAGGGAACGAGCAGTACTTC. This chain links TRBV2 with TRBJ2-7; 12 positions match TRBD2. Per the germline V gene, CDR1 is SNHLY and CDR2 is FYNNEI. CDR3 length equals 14 residues. J lost 5 bases, V lost 10 bases, and 9 bases had no gene match.

The rearrangement joins TRBV12-3 or TRBV12-4 to TRBJ2-6; 8 nucleotides match TRBD1. V trimming: 4 bases; J trimming: 0 bases; junction bases outside the gene matches: 5. This CDR3 region has 17 residues. CDR3 nucleotides: TGTGCCAGCAGTTGGGACAGGTCCTCCTCTGGGGCCAACGTCCTGACTTTC. It yields the protein CASSWDRSSSGANVLTF.

This sequence joins TRBV20-1 and TRBJ2-7; possibly TRBD1 for D (7 bases). The CDR3 runs to 15 residues. Trimming took off 4 bases at V and 0 bases at J, with 16 bases between the two ends. Germline V lookup: CDR1 DFQATT, CDR2 SNEGSKA (reference sequence). Written as DNA, the CDR3 is TGCAGTGCTACGACCCCCAGGGGGGACTCCTACGAGCAGTACTTC. It translates to CSATTPRGDSYEQYF.

The table lists this clonotype with a few counts. CDR3 amino acids: CASSRQDEQYF. CDR3 in DNA: TGTGCCAGCAGTCGACAGGACGAGCAGTACTTC. V is TRBV6-2 or TRBV6-3 and J is TRBJ2-7; tentatively, D is TRBD1 (6 bases). CDR1 and CDR2 from the germline V gene are MNHEY and SVGEGT. CDR3 length equals 11 residues. Trimming stripped 5 bases from V and 5 bases from J, with 7 bases between.

This clonotype was observed a few times. The chain uses TRBV12-3 or TRBV12-4 and TRBJ2-2; 7 positions agree with TRBD1. The J segment lost 4 bases and the V segment lost 5 bases, leaving 10 bases of the junction unmatched. This CDR3 has 16 residues. The CDR3 nucleotides are TGTGCCAGCAGTCCCTCCCAGACAGGGTCCACCGGGGAGCTGTTTTTT. This translates into CASSPSQTGSTGELFF.

This clonotype was observed a few times. V usage is TRBV29-1 and J usage is TRBJ2-5, with D perhaps matching TRBD1 or TRBD2 (5 bases each). V was trimmed by 5 bases and J by 5 bases, leaving 15 bases between them. The CDR3 is 13 amino acids. Germline-derived CDR1 and CDR2 are SQVTM and ANQGSEA. The CDR3 DNA is TGCAGCGTTCCGAAAGAGGGGATGGAGACCCAGTACTTC. It codes for CSVPKEGMETQYF.

This clonotype was observed a handful of times. This sequence joins TRBV25-1 and TRBJ2-7; 11 positions match TRBD2. Germline-derived CDR1 and CDR2 are MGHDK and SYGVNS. This CDR3 has 14 residues. V was pared by 11 bases and J by 3 bases, with 9 bases of the junction left unmatched. CDR3 residues: CAPRPGLADYEQYF. CDR3 coding DNA: TGTGCCCCCAGACCGGGACTAGCGGACTACGAGCAGTACTTC.

This clonotype was seen only a few times. V is TRBV7-2 and J is TRBJ2-7; D uncertain. The CDR3 is 14 amino acids. V lost 3 bases, J lost 5 bases, and 14 bases lay in between. CDR1 and CDR2 (germline): SGHTA, FQGNSA. The CDR3 spells CASSFLNPVDEQYF. Here the CDR3 DNA reads TGTGCCAGCAGCTTCCTCAACCCCGTAGACGAGCAGTACTTC.

This clonotype turned up a few times. This rearrangement joins TRBV28 to TRBJ2-2, with D perhaps assigned TRBD1 or TRBD2 (5 bases each). The V gene's germline CDR1 is MDHEN and CDR2 SYDVKM. V lost 4 bases to trimming and J lost 6 bases, with 18 bases between them. The length of the CDR3 is 16 residues. DNA of the CDR3: TGTGCCAGCAGTTACTCCGGGGCCCCGCGCGCCGGGGAGCTGTTTTTT. Translating it yields CASSYSGAPRAGELFF.

Ten or more counts support this clonotype. The chain uses TRBV29-1 and TRBJ2-3, with 8 bases identical to TRBD2. Trimming at V came to 4 bases and at J to 4 bases, leaving 7 bases not matched to a gene. Germline-derived CDR1 and CDR2 are SQVTM and ANQGSEA. The CDR3 sequence is 14 residues long. The CDR3 here is CSVVREVFPDTQYF. As DNA, the CDR3 is TGCAGCGTTGTGCGGGAGGTGTTCCCAGATACGCAGTATTTT.

Only a few counts were recorded for this clonotype. The chain has TRBV20-1 and TRBJ2-7, with 7 bases that match TRBD1. With V trimmed by 6 bases and J by 0 bases, 8 bases remained unmatched. The length of the CDR3 is 14 residues. CDR1 and CDR2 from the germline V gene are DFQATT and SNEGSKA (reference sequence). CDR3 nucleotides: TGCAGTGCGTTTTCACAGGGGTCCTCCTACGAGCAGTACTTC. Its translation: CSAFSQGSSYEQYF.

The J gene is TRBJ1-2, the V gene TRBV7-2; possibly TRBD1 for D (6 bases). The CDR3 consists of 14 residues. Germline CDR1 is SGHTA and CDR2 is FQGNSA. Trimming cost V 5 bases and J 4 bases, with 14 bases left between them. CDR3 sequence reads: CASSARQVSYGYTF. The CDR3 region has the DNA TGTGCCAGCAGCGCCAGACAGGTATCCTATGGCTACACCTTC.

This clonotype was counted between two and nine times. The chain links TRBV12-3 or TRBV12-4 to TRBJ2-7; D remains ambiguous. The CDR3 is made up of 13 amino acids. Trimming left V 7 bases short and J 4 bases short, with 14 bases between. The CDR3 region is CASTGGPPYEQYF. The CDR3 DNA sequence: TGTGCCAGCACTGGCGGACCTCCGTACGAGCAGTACTTC.

As for this clonotype: The germline gene is not matched at one end of the junction; a read error may be the cause. This sequence joins TRBV5-6 and TRBJ1-5, with no clear D. The germline CDR1 and CDR2 sequences are SGHDT and YYEEEE. The CDR3 contains 16 residues. The CDR3 loop is CASSQTTDYSNQSQHF. In DNA form, the CDR3 reads TGTGCCAGCAGCCAGACGACGGATTATAGCAATCAGTCCCAGCATTTT.

This clonotype came up many times. V and J are TRBV18 and TRBJ2-1; unclear D gene. Germline CDR1 and CDR2: KGHSH and LQKENI. This CDR3 is built from 14 residues. Trimming cost V 1 base and J 7 bases, with 11 bases left between them. The CDR3 loop reads CASSPQGPPNEQFF. DNA of the CDR3: TGTGCCAGCTCACCACAAGGACCACCTAATGAGCAGTTCTTC.

This clonotype was seen a few times. V gene TRBV3-1 combines with J gene TRBJ1-1; the D gene is possibly TRBD1 (6 bases). Germline CDR1 LGHDT, CDR2 YNNKEL (reference sequence). CDR3 size: 15 residues. Trimming removed 5 bases at V and 4 bases at J, with 17 bases between. The CDR3 coding sequence is TGTGCCAGCAGCTCAAGGGGGAAAGGTGGCACTGAAGCTTTCTTT. Translation gives CASSSRGKGGTEAFF.

The rearrangement joins TRBV20-1 to TRBJ1-5; the D is unclear. Germline CDR1 and CDR2: DFQATT and SNEGSKA (reference sequence). The length of the CDR3 is 14 residues. V shed 4 bases and J shed 0 bases, with 10 bases lying between them. CDR3 nucleotide sequence: TGCAGTGCTAAGCCCAGTTATAGCAATCAGCCCCAGCATTTT. It encodes CSAKPSYSNQPQHF.

The chain recombines TRBV5-1 with TRBJ2-3; D not resolved. Between the trimmed V and J ends, which lost 4 bases and 6 bases, there was a span of 9 bases. CDR1 and CDR2 from the germline V gene are SGHRS and YFSETQ. The CDR3 is 12 amino acids. The CDR3 DNA sequence: TGCGCCAGCAGCGACGAAACGGATACGCAGTATTTT. Its translation: CASSDETDTQYF.

This clonotype was observed a handful of times. The chain recombines TRBV20-1 with TRBJ2-7; D call uncertain. This CDR3 contains 11 residues. In germline, CDR1 is DFQATT, CDR2 SNEGSKA (reference sequence). The CDR3 region is CRADSSYEQYF. The CDR3 DNA sequence: TGCAGAGCTGACTCCAGCTACGAGCAGTACTTC.

This clonotype was seen a handful of times. This chain connects TRBV7-9 to TRBJ1-1, with TRBD1 matching 7 bases. CDR3 length equals 14 residues. V trimming: 10 bases; J trimming: 1 base; junction bases outside the gene matches: 9. Germline lookup yields CDR1 SEHNR and CDR2 FQNEAQ (reference sequence). CDR3 residues: CATKEGAWNTEAFF. DNA for the CDR3: TGTGCCACCAAGGAGGGGGCTTGGAACACTGAAGCTTTCTTT. The whole variable domain, filled in from reference TRBV7-9 and TRBJ1-1, reads DTGVSQNPRHKITKRGQNVTFRCDPISEHNRLYWYRQTLGQGPEFLTYFQNEAQLEKSRLLSDRFSAERPKGSFSTLEIQRTEQGDSAMYLCATKEGAWNTEAFFGQGTRLTVV.

The chain couples TRBV6-6 to TRBJ2-7; no definite D call. V was shortened by 2 bases and J by 5 bases, with 7 bases between the two germline ends. This CDR3 is 12 amino acids long. Looked up from germline, CDR1 is MNHNY and CDR2 is SVGAGI (reference sequence). The CDR3: CASSYVTHEQYF. The CDR3, as DNA: TGTGCCAGCAGTTACGTTACCCACGAGCAGTACTTC.

This chain connects TRBV12-3 or TRBV12-4 to TRBJ1-2; D unresolved. The CDR3 consists of 15 residues. V was trimmed by 5 bases and J by 2 bases, leaving 15 bases between them. CDR3 region: CASSPHGRANYGYTF. The CDR3 DNA sequence: TGTGCCAGCAGTCCCCATGGGCGGGCGAACTATGGCTACACCTTC.

The J gene is TRBJ1-6, the V gene TRBV4-1; D not certain. This CDR3 spans 15 amino acids. Trimming shortened V by 5 bases and J by 10 bases, and 18 bases separated the two germline ends. From germline, CDR1 is MGHRA and CDR2 YSYEKL. CDR3 in amino acids: CASSGQANGSSPLHF. CDR3 sequence (DNA): TGCGCCAGCAGCGGTCAGGCGAATGGGTCATCACCCCTCCACTTT.

This clonotype was detected only a few times. The chain is built from TRBV6-5 and TRBJ2-1; possible D gene TRBD2, 6 bases. The CDR3 length is 13 residues. Germline values: CDR1 MNHEY, CDR2 SVGAGI. Deletions cut 2 bases from V and 12 bases from J, with 14 bases between. The CDR3 DNA reads as TGTGCCAGCAGTTACACCATGGAGGGACGGCAGTTCTTC. Translating it yields CASSYTMEGRQFF.

The chain carries TRBV5-1 and TRBJ1-1, with D hard to call. The CDR3 loop spans 13 amino acids. V lost 0 bases to trimming and J lost 7 bases, with 10 bases between them. The germline V gene encodes CDR1 SGHRS and CDR2 YFSETQ. DNA for the CDR3: TGCGCCAGCAGCTTGGCCTGGGAGTATGAAGCTTTCTTT. Amino acid sequence: CASSLAWEYEAFF.

The table lists this clonotype with a few counts. The chain uses TRBV9 and TRBJ2-2; TRBD2 agrees at 13 bases. There are 16 residues in the CDR3. V trimming: 5 bases; J trimming: 5 bases; junction bases outside the gene matches: 6. Germline-derived CDR1 and CDR2 are SGDLS and YYNGEE. CDR3 coding DNA: TGTGCCAGCAGTCGAGGACTAGCGGGAGTAACCGGGGAGCTGTTTTTT. Translating gives CASSRGLAGVTGELFF.

The V call is TRBV2, the J call TRBJ2-2; 8 bases are a match to TRBD1. The CDR3 spans 13 residues. The V and J ends lost 4 bases and 5 bases, in that order; junction bases with no gene match: 0. Germline V CDR1 and CDR2: SNHLY, FYNNEI. The CDR3 DNA reads as TGTGCCAGCAGTGGACAGGGGACCGGGGAGCTGTTTTTT. It codes for CASSGQGTGELFF.